One TCR beta chain is described in this entry. Its target is unknown. The length of the CDR3 is 14 residues. The V gene's germline CDR1 is SGHTA and CDR2 FQGNSA. V was shortened by 5 bases and J by 9 bases, with 14 bases between the two germline ends. The record originates from a study of vaccination and CD4 T cells after COVID-19. Treatment indicated: roughly 10-day PBMC culture with coronavirus spike peptide pools or control peptides (ViraFEST assay). With the Oncomine TCR Beta short-read assay, DNA from cultured CD4+ T cells was sequenced. One entry per CDR3 protein, called by TCRdb with MiXCR from the PCR reads. The profile covers fewer than 20,000 distinct CDR3 sequences, with less than 80% appearing a single time and 9.5% to 12% taken by the ten largest.

Sequenced input: CD4+ T cells from blood, cultured in vitro. The sequence came from a human donor who had recovered from COVID-19. The V and J genes are TRBV7-2 and TRBJ1-6; perhaps TRBD1 as D (6 bases). The CDR3, as DNA: TGTGCCAGCAGCAGGGGGACACCTAGTTCACCCCTCCACTTT. Protein sequence: CASSRGTPSSPLHF. The full variable domain, in which reference TRBV7-2 and TRBJ1-6 provide the parts outside the CDR3, is GAGVSQSPSNKVTEKGKDVELRCDPISGHTALYWYRQSLGQGLEFLIYFQGNSAPDKSGLPSDRFSAERTGGSVSTLTIQRTQQEDSAVYLCASSRGTPSSPLHFGNGTRLTVT.